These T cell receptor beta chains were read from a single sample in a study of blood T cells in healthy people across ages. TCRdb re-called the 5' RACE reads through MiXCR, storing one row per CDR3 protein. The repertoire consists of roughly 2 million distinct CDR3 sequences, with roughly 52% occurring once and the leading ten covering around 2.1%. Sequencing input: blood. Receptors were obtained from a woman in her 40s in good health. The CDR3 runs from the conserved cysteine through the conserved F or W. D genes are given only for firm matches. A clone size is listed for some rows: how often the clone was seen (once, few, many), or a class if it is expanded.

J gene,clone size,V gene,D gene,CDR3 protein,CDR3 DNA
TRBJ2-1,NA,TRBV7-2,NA,CASSILRGNEQFF,TGTGCCAGCAGCATCCTCCGGGGCAATGAGCAGTTCTTC
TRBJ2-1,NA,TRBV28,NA,CASSPAPINEQFF,TGTGCCAGCAGTCCAGCCCCCATCAATGAGCAGTTCTTC
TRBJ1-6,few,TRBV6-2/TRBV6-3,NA,CASRTLSTTAYNSPLHF,TGTGCCAGCAGGACCCTATCTACGACAGCCTATAATTCACCCCTCCACTTT
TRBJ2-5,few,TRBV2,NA,CASSEDRGRETQYF,TGTGCCAGCAGTGAAGACCGGGGGCGCGAGACCCAGTACTTC
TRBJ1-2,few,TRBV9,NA,CASSGQEHPYGYTF,TGTGCCAGCAGCGGACAGGAGCATCCCTATGGCTACACCTTC
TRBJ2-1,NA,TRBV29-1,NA,CSGARAEQFF,TGCAGCGGGGCAAGGGCTGAGCAGTTCTTC
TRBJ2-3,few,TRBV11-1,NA,CASSSRSDISESTDTQYF,TGTGCCAGCAGCTCCCGCTCAGACATTTCTGAAAGCACAGATACGCAGTATTTT
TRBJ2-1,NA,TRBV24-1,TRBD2,CAVRASGSNEQFF,TGTGCAGTCAGGGCTAGCGGGAGTAATGAGCAGTTCTTC
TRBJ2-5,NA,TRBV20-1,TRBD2,CSARTSGGAFRETQYF,TGCAGTGCGCGGACTAGCGGGGGGGCTTTTCGAGAGACCCAGTACTTC
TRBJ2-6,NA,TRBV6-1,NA,CASSVHRTSGANVLTF,TGTGCCAGCAGTGTACACAGAACCTCTGGGGCCAACGTCCTGACTTTC
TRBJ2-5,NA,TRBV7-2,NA,CASSSRGAREETQYF,TGTGCCAGCAGCTCCCGAGGTGCGAGGGAAGAGACCCAGTACTTC
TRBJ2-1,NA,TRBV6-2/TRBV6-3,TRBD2,CASSSLPAGGPYNEQFF,TGTGCCAGCAGTTCCCTCCCAGCGGGGGGGCCCTACAATGAGCAGTTCTTC
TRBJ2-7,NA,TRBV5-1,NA,CASTGYWDEQYF,TGCGCCAGCACAGGGTATTGGGACGAGCAGTACTTC
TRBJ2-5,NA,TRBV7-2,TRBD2,CASGPRPSGPQETQYF,TGTGCCAGCGGACCGCGGCCTAGCGGGCCCCAAGAGACCCAGTACTTC
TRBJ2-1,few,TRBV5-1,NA,CASSIVGPKENEQFF,TGCGCCAGCAGCATCGTAGGCCCCAAGGAGAATGAGCAGTTCTTC
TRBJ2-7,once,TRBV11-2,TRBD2,CASSLGTGTSSYEQYF,TGTGCCAGCAGCTTAGGGACCGGGACTAGCAGCTACGAGCAGTACTTC
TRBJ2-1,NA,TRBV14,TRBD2,CASSPAGGSSAYNEQFF,TGTGCCAGCAGCCCTGCCGGGGGGTCGAGCGCCTACAATGAGCAGTTCTTC
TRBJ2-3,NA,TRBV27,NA,CASSISTSDTQYF,TGTGCCAGCAGTATCTCAACTTCAGATACGCAGTATTTT
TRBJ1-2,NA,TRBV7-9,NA,CASSHFWGGYTF,TGTGCCAGCAGCCATTTCTGGGGTGGCTACACCTTC
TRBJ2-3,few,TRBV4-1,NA,CASSQSGQYSTDTQYF,TGCGCCAGTAGCCAATCTGGACAGTATAGCACAGATACGCAGTATTTT
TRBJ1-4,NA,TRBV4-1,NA,CASSHTTGPTNEKLFF,TGCGCCAGCAGCCACACAACAGGGCCAACTAATGAAAAACTGTTTTTT
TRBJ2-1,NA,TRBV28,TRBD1,CASSSSPGQGNNEQFF,TGTGCCAGCAGTTCATCCCCGGGACAGGGGAACAATGAGCAGTTCTTC